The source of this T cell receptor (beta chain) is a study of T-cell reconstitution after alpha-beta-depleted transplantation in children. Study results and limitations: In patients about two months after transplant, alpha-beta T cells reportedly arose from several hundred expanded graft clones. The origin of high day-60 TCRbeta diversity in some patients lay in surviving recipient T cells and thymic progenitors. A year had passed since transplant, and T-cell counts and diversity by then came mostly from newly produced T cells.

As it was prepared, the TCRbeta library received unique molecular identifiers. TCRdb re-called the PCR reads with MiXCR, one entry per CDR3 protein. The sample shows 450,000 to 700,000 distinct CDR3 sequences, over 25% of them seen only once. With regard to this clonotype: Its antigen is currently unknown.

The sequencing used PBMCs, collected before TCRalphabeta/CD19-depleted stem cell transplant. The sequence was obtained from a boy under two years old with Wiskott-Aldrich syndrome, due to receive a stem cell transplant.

The CDR3 DNA is TGTGCCAGCAGCTTCAACGTGGCTAACACTGAAGCTTTCTTT. This encodes CASSFNVANTEAFF. The V gene is TRBV5-5, the J gene TRBJ1-1; D is unclear. V gave up 2 bases and J gave up 2 bases, with 10 bases separating them. CDR1 and CDR2 (germline): SGHKS, YYEKEE (reference sequence). The CDR3 has 14 amino acids.